This T cell receptor (beta chain) is from a study of control samples from healthy donors and cancer patients. The junction had 7 bases not matched to a gene; V was cut back by 3 bases and J by 5 bases. The CDR3 contains 15 residues. The germline V gene has CDR1 SEHNR and CDR2 FQNEAQ (reference sequence). The protocol was immunoSEQ multiplex PCR, while the TCRdb copy is restricted to in-frame clones and leaves out a portion. There are 100,000 to 150,000 clones in the sample; about nine tenths occur only once, and 2% to 3% lies in the top ten. The TCR sequence derives from a man aged 35-49 years in good health. This chain links TRBV7-9 with TRBJ2-3; 8 nucleotides agree with TRBD1. Specimen: blood. The CDR3 sequence is CASSFAAGGLDTQYF. CDR3 nucleotide sequence: TGTGCCAGCAGCTTCGCGGCAGGGGGCTTAGATACGCAGTATTTT.